Reported below is one T cell receptor (beta chain). This table comes from immunoSEQ multiplex PCR, and its TCRdb copy is limited to in-frame clones, with some not included. This sample has some 180,000 clones; around 80% occur once, and the top ten carry about 2.8%. This sample stems from a study of blood T cell repertoires in COVID-19. CDR1 is LGHNA and CDR2 is YNFKEQ in the germline V gene. This CDR3 contains 15 residues. The germline V and J ends were trimmed by 5 bases and 5 bases, with 17 bases remaining between them. Material: peripheral blood. The sequence derives from a woman of 80 years or more with active or convalescent COVID-19. The chain joins TRBV4-2 to TRBJ2-3, with D unresolved. The CDR3 spells CASSGDWNQGDTQYF. The CDR3 DNA reads TGTGCCAGCAGCGGAGACTGGAACCAAGGAGATACGCAGTATTTT.